This is a list of T cell receptor beta chains from one sample in a study of blood T cells in healthy people across ages. TCRdb reanalysed the 5' RACE reads using MiXCR and keeps one entry per CDR3 protein. There are approximately 730,000 distinct CDR3 sequences in the sample; around 40% occur only once, and 20% to 25% lies in the top ten. The sequenced sample consisted of blood. The origin of the receptors is a woman aged 55-70 years in good health. Both conserved end residues are trimmed from each CDR3. A D gene is named only where the DNA matches it firmly. Clone sizes are given selectively: once, few, many, or a class where the clone is expanded.

j_call | clone_size | d_call | v_call | cdr3_aa
TRBJ1-1 | - | - | TRBV10-3 | AISDPRRNTEAF
TRBJ2-5 | many | - | TRBV5-1 | ASSSLVTETQY
TRBJ2-7 | few | TRBD1 | TRBV20-1 | SARWTGDVSYEQY
- | - | - | TRBV29-1 | SVEGDPTRTQY
TRBJ1-2 | - | TRBD1 | TRBV7-3 | ASSLTGTGDYGYT
TRBJ2-4 | few | TRBD2 | TRBV20-1 | SARTLAGGRENIQY
TRBJ2-2 | few | - | TRBV5-5 | ASSPQTGGELF
TRBJ2-5 | - | - | TRBV25-1 | ASSVMVQGQQSQY
TRBJ2-1 | - | - | TRBV5-1 | ASKAWRQGDEQF
TRBJ2-1 | many | - | TRBV11-2 | ASSLDVDYNEQF
TRBJ2-3 | - | - | TRBV6-4 | ASSDRVVTRY
TRBJ2-1 | - | - | TRBV21-1 | ASSAKLAGGYNEQF
TRBJ2-3 | - | - | TRBV7-2 | ASSPSNLGTQY
TRBJ2-7 | - | - | TRBV20-1 | SARDTRTVDEQY
TRBJ2-3 | few | TRBD2 | TRBV11-3 | ASSTRGEASTDTQY